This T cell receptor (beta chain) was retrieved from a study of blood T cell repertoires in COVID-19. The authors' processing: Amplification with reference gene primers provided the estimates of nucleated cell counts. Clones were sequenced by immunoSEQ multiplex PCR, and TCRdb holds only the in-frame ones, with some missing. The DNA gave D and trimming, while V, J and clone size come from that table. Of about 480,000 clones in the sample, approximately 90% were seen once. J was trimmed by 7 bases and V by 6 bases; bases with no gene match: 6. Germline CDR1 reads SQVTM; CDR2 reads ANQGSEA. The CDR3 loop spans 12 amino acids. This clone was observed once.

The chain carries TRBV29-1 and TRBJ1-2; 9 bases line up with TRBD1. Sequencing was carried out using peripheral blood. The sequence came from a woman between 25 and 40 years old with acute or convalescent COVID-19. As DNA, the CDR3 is TGCAGCGTGGGGGACAGGGTATCTGGCTACACCTTC. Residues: CSVGDRVSGYTF.